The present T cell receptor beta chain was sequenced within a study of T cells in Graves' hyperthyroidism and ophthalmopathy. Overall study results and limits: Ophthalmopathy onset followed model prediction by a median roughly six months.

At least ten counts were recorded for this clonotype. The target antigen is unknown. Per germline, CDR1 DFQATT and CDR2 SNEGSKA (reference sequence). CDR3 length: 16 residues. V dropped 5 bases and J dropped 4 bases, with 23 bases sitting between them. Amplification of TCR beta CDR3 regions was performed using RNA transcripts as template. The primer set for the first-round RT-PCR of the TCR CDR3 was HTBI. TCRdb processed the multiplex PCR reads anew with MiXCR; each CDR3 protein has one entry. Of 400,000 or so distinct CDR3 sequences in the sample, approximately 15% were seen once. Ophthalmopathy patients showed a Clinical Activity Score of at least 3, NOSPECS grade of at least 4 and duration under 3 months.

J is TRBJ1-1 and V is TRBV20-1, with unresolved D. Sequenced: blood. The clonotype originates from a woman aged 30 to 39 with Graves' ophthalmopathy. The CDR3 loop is CSAYTIGGKFSTEAFF. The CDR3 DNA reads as TGCAGTGCTTATACGATCGGAGGAAAGTTCTCCACTGAAGCTTTCTTT.